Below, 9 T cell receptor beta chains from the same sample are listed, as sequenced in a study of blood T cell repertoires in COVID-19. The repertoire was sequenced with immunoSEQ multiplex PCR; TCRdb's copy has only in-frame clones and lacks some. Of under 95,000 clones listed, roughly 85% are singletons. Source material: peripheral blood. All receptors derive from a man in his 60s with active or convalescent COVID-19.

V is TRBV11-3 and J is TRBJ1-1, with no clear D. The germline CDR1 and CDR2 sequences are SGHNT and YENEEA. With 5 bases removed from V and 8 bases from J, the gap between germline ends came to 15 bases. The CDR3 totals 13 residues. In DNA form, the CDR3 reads TGTGCCAGCAGCGGCACTAGGGAGGGCGAAGCTTTCTTT. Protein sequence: CASSGTREGEAFF.

CDR3 nucleotides: TGTGCCAGCAGTCCAAAAAACAGGGGTGACACTGAAGCTTTCTTT. Protein product: CASSPKNRGDTEAFF. The J gene is TRBJ1-1, the V gene TRBV27; 7 bases match TRBD1. CDR1 and CDR2 (germline): MNHEY, SMNVEV (reference sequence). The V segment lost 5 bases and the J segment 3 bases; nucleotides outside the gene matches: 9. The CDR3 is 15 residues long.

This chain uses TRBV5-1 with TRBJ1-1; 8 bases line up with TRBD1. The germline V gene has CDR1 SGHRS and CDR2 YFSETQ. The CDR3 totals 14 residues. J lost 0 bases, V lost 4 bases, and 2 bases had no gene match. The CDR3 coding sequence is TGCGCCAGCAGCGACAGGGGTATGAACACTGAAGCTTTCTTT. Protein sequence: CASSDRGMNTEAFF.

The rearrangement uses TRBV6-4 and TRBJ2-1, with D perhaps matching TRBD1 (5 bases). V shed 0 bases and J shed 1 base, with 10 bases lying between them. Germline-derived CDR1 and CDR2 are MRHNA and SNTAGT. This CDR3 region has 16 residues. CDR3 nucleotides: TGTGCCAGCAGTGACTCGATCACAGGTTCCTACAATGAGCAGTTCTTC. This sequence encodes CASSDSITGSYNEQFF.

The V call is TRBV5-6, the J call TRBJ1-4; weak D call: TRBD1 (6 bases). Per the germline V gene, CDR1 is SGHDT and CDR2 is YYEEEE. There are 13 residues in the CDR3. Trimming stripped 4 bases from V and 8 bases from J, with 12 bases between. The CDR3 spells CASSPRDTEKLFF. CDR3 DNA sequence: TGTGCCAGCAGCCCCCGGGACACCGAAAAACTGTTTTTT.

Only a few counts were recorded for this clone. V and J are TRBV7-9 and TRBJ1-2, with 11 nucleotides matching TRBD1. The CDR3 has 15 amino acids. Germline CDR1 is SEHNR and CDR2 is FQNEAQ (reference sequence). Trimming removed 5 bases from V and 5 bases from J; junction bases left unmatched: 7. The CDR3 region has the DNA TGTGCCAGCAGCGGACCCGGGACAGGGGGTTATGGCTACACCTTC. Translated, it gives CASSGPGTGGYGYTF.

This chain's CDR3 is CASSYLGLGAQYF. CDR3 in DNA: TGTGCCAGCAGTTACCTGGGACTAGGGGCGCAGTATTTT. The chain carries TRBV6-5 and TRBJ2-3; 8 bases align to TRBD2. The V and J ends lost 2 bases and 10 bases, in that order; junction bases with no gene match: 5. The germline CDR1 and CDR2 sequences are MNHEY and SVGAGI. The CDR3 contains 13 residues.

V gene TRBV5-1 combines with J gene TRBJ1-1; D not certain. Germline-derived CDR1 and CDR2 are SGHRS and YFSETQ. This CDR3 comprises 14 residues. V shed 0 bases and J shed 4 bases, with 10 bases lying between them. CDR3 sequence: CASSLELPGTEAFF. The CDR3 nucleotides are TGCGCCAGCAGCTTGGAACTTCCGGGCACTGAAGCTTTCTTT. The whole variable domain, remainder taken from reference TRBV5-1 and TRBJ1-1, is KAGVTQTPRYLIKTRGQQVTLSCSPISGHRSVSWYQQTPGQGLQFLFEYFSETQRNKGNFPGRFSGRQFSNSRSEMNVSTLELGDSALYLCASSLELPGTEAFFGQGTRLTVV.

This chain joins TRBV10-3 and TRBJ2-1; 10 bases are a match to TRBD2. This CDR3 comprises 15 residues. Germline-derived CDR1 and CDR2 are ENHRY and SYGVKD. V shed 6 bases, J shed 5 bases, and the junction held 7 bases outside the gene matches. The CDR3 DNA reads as TGTGCCATCAGGGCCGGGACTAGCGCCGACAATGAGCAGTTCTTC. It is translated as CAIRAGTSADNEQFF.